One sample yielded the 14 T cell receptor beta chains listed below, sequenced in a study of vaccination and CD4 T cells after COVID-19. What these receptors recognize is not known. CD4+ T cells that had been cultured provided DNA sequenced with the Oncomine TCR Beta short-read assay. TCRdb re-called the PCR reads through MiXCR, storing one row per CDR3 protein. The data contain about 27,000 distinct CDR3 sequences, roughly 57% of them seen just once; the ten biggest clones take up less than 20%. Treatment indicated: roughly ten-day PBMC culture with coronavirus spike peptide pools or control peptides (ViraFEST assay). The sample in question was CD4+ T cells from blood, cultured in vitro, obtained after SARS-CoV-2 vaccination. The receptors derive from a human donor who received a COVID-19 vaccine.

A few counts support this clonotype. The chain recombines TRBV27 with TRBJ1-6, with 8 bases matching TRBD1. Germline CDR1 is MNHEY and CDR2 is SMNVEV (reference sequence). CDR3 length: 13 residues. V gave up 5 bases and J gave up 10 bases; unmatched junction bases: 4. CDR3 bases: TGTGCCAGCAGTCAGGGGGCAAGGTCACCCCTCCACTTT. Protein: CASSQGARSPLHF.

The CDR3 region has the DNA TGTGCCAGCAGAGACAGGGGGCCCTACGAGCAGTACTTC. Translated: CASRDRGPYEQYF. The chain is built from TRBV21-1 and TRBJ2-7; the D call of TRBD1 is as the table states it, not checked on the DNA. TRBV21-1 is described as a pseudogene. This CDR3 has 13 amino acids.

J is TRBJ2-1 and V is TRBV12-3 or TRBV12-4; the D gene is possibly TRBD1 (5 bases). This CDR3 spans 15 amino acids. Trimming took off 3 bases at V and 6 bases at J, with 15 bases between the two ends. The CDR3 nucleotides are TGTGCCAGCAGTTTCATGGGGCTAGAACCCAATGAGCAGTTCTTC. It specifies CASSFMGLEPNEQFF.

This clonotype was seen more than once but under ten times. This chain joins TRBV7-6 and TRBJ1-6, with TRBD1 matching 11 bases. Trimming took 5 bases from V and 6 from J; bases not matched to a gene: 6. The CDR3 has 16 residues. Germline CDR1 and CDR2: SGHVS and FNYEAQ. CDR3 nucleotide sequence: TGTGCCAGCAGCAGAGGACAGGGGGCTACTAATTCACCCCTCCACTTT. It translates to CASSRGQGATNSPLHF.

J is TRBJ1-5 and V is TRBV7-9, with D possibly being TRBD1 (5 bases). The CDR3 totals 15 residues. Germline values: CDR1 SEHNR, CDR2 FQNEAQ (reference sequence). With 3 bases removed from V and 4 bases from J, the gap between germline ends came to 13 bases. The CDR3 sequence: CASSLGGTVNQPQHF. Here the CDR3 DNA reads TGTGCCAGCAGCTTGGGGGGGACGGTTAATCAGCCCCAGCATTTT. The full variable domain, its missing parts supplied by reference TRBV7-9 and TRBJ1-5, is DTGVSQNPRHKITKRGQNVTFRCDPISEHNRLYWYRQTLGQGPEFLTYFQNEAQLEKSRLLSDRFSAERPKGSFSTLEIQRTEQGDSAMYLCASSLGGTVNQPQHFGDGTRLSIL.

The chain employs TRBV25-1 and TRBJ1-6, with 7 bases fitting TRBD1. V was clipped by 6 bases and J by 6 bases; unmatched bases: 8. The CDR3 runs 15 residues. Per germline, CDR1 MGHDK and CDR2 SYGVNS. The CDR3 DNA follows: TGTGCCAGCAGCAATCTAGGGGGCGGTAATTCACCCCTCCACTTT. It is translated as CASSNLGGGNSPLHF.

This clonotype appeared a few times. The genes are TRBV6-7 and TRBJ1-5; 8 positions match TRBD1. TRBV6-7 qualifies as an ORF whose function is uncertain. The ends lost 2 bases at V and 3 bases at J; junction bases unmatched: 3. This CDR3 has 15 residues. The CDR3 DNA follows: TGTGCCAGCAGTTACCCGGACAGGGCCAATCAGCCCCAGCATTTT. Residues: CASSYPDRANQPQHF.

CDR3 in DNA: TGTGCCAGCAGCGAGCGTGGAGGTTGGGGCACTGAAGCTTTCTTT. Translated, it gives CASSERGGWGTEAFF. The rearrangement uses TRBV6-1 and TRBJ1-1; D gene unclear. The ends were cut back, 6 bases at V and 4 bases at J, with 18 bases in the middle. Looked up from germline, CDR1 is MNHNS and CDR2 is SASEGT. This CDR3 spans 15 amino acids.

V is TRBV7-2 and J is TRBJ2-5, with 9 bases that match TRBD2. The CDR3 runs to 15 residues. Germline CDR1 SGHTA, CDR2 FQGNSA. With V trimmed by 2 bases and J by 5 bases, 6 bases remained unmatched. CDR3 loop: CASSLRSGGWETQYF. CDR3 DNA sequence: TGTGCCAGCAGCTTAAGAAGCGGGGGGTGGGAGACCCAGTACTTC.

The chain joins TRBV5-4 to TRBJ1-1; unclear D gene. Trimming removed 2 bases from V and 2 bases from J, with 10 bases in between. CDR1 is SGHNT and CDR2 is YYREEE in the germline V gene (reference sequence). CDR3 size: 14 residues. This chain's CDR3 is CASSFDLQNTEAFF. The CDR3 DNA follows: TGTGCCAGCAGCTTCGATTTACAAAACACTGAAGCTTTCTTT.

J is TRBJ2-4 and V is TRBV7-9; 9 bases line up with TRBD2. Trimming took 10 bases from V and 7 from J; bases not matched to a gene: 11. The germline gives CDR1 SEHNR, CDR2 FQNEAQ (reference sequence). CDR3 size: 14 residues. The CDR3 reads CATQLGGGANIQYF. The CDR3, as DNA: TGTGCCACCCAACTGGGCGGGGGGGCGAACATTCAGTACTTC.

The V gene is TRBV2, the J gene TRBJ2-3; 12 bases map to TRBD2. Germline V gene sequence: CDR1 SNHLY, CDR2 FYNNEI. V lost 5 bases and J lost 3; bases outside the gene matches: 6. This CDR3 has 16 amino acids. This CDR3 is CASSKLAGGRTDTQYF. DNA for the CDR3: TGTGCCAGCAGTAAGCTAGCGGGGGGGCGTACAGATACGCAGTATTTT.

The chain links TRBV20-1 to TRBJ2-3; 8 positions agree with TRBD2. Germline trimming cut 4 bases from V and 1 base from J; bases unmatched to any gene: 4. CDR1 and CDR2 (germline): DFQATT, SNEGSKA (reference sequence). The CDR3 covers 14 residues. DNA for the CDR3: TGCAGTGCTATGACAGCGGGGGGCACAGATACGCAGTATTTT. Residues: CSAMTAGGTDTQYF.

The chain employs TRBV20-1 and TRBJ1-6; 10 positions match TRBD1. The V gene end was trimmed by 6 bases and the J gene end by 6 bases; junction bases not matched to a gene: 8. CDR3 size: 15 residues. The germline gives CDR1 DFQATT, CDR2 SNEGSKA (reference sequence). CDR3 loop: CSAAWGQGLNSPLHF. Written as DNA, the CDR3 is TGCAGTGCGGCCTGGGGACAGGGGCTTAATTCACCCCTCCACTTT.